Shown below are 8 T cell receptor beta chains from a single sample sequenced in a study of identical twins. TCRdb re-analysed the 5' RACE reads in MiXCR, keeping a single row per CDR3 protein. The table includes about 810,000 distinct CDR3 sequences, 10% to 15% detected once. This sample was shared with a second study, whose subject was yellow fever vaccine responses in identical twins.

The sample was PBMCs. The receptors were gathered from a woman aged 18-30 years in good health.

The chain has TRBV18 and TRBJ2-2; the match to TRBD2 covers 12 bases. CDR1 is KGHSH and CDR2 is LQKENI in the germline V gene. Trimming at V came to 1 base and at J to 0 bases, leaving 3 bases not matched to a gene. The CDR3 is made up of 18 amino acids. The DNA of the CDR3 is TGTGCCAGCTCACCACGACTAGCGGGGGCCTCGAACACCGGGGAGCTGTTTTTT. Translated, it gives CASSPRLAGASNTGELFF.

In its sample, this clonotype was seen a few times. In DNA form, the CDR3 reads TGCAGTGCGAGACGCCAGGGGCCCCAAGAGACCCAGTACTTC. Protein sequence: CSARRQGPQETQYF. V usage is TRBV20-1 and J usage is TRBJ2-5; D perhaps matches TRBD1 (6 bases). The CDR3 sequence is 14 residues long. V dropped 6 bases and J dropped 1 base, with 15 bases sitting between them. CDR1 is DFQATT and CDR2 is SNEGSKA in the germline V gene (reference sequence).

This clonotype was seen only a few times. A read error is likely, as this CDR3 ends without the conserved phenylalanine or tryptophan. The chain uses TRBV5-1 and TRBJ1-1; tentatively, D is TRBD1 (6 bases). V was clipped by 4 bases and J by 0 bases, with 10 bases between them. The CDR3 extends over 14 amino acids. Germline lookup yields CDR1 SGHRS and CDR2 YFSETQ. CDR3 protein: CASSADRLNTEAFS. The CDR3, as DNA: TGCGCCAGCAGCGCGGACAGACTGAACACTGAAGCTTTCTCT.

This chain connects TRBV7-3 to TRBJ2-1; 8 nucleotides match TRBD2. CDR3 length: 15 amino acids. Germline trimming cut 6 bases from V and 5 bases from J; bases unmatched to any gene: 9. CDR1 and CDR2 (germline): SGHTA, FQGTGA. CDR3 sequence: CASSSSGRFHNEQFF. The CDR3 DNA reads TGTGCCAGCAGTTCGAGCGGGAGATTCCACAATGAGCAGTTCTTC.

At least ten counts were recorded for this clonotype. The chain combines TRBV6-2 or TRBV6-3 with TRBJ1-2; 7 bases match TRBD1. CDR1 MNHEY and CDR2 SVGEGT come from the germline V gene. V dropped 4 bases and J dropped 7; count of bases not matched to a gene: 6. The CDR3 sequence is 13 residues long. The CDR3 DNA is TGTGCCAGCAGTTTCTTAGGGGGCGGTGGCTACACCTTC. This gives the protein CASSFLGGGGYTF.

This sequence joins TRBV12-3 or TRBV12-4 and TRBJ2-2, with 7 positions matching TRBD2. The junction had 9 bases not matched to a gene; V was cut back by 1 base and J by 7 bases. There are 16 residues in the CDR3. The CDR3 sequence: CASSLVGGRGGGELFF. DNA for the CDR3: TGTGCCAGCAGTTTAGTCGGCGGGAGAGGTGGCGGGGAGCTGTTTTTT.

The sample holds a few counts of this clonotype. The chain uses TRBV2 and TRBJ2-5, with D possibly matching TRBD2 (6 bases). V lost 8 bases to trimming and J lost 7 bases, with 17 bases between them. Germline V gene data show CDR1 as SNHLY and CDR2 as FYNNEI. The CDR3 runs to 13 residues. The CDR3 DNA sequence: TGTGCCAGCGGTGGACTACCCCGGGGGACCCAGTACTTC. This translates into CASGGLPRGTQYF.

This clonotype appeared a single time. The chain couples TRBV9 to TRBJ2-3, with D possibly TRBD2 on 7 matching bases. The CDR3 is 15 residues long. Germline V gives CDR1 SGDLS, CDR2 YYNGEE. Trimming pared 0 bases from V and 2 bases from J, leaving 10 bases between. DNA for the CDR3: TGTGCCAGCAGCGTAGAGGGGGGGCCCACAGATACGCAGTATTTT. This gives the protein CASSVEGGPTDTQYF.